The rows below give T cell receptor beta chains drawn from one sample of a study of T cells in Graves' hyperthyroidism and ophthalmopathy. Each CDR3 protein is one row after TCRdb ran MiXCR on the multiplex PCR reads. Of fewer than 400,000 distinct CDR3 sequences in the sample, around 16% were seen once. The sequenced sample consisted of blood. These receptors were taken from a man between 25 and 39 years old with Graves' hyperthyroidism. Each CDR3 is given with its conserved first and last residue. A D gene is named only where the DNA matches it firmly. Clone size is shown for a subset of rows, as once, few, many or a class of expanded clone.

-,-,TRBJ2-1,TRBV24-1,TGTGCCACCAGTGTTGGAAGCTCCTACAATGAGCAGTTCTTC,CATSVGSSYNEQFF
few,-,TRBJ2-6,TRBV5-1,TGCGCCAGCAGCTTGCTTCCAGACTACTCTGGGGCCAACGTCCTGACTTTC,CASSLLPDYSGANVLTF
many,TRBD1,TRBJ2-7,TRBV20-1,TGCAGTGCCAATCCCAAACAGGGGTTCGAGCAGTACTTC,CSANPKQGFEQYF
many,-,TRBJ2-1,TRBV2,TGTGCCAGCAGTAAGTCGAGCTCCTACAATGAGCAGTTCTTC,CASSKSSSYNEQFF
many,-,TRBJ1-1,TRBV7-9,TGTGCCAGCAGACTTGAGGGCGAAGCTTTCTTT,CASRLEGEAFF
many,TRBD2,TRBJ2-1,TRBV28,TGTGCCAGCAGTTCAGCGGGAGGAGTCCTCAATGAGCAGTTCTTC,CASSSAGGVLNEQFF
-,-,TRBJ2-7,TRBV6-1,TGTGCCAGCAGGAACGCGGGCCTGTGGAGGGAGCAGTACTTC,CASRNAGLWREQYF
many,-,TRBJ2-1,TRBV7-2,TGTGCCAGCAGTTTAACACGCAATGAGCAGTTCTTC,CASSLTRNEQFF
many,-,TRBJ2-1,TRBV11-1,TGTGCCAGCAGCTCCACGGCCTCCGATGAGCAGTTCTTC,CASSSTASDEQFF
many,TRBD2,TRBJ2-7,TRBV7-7,TGTGCTAGCAGCTGGGGACTAGCGGAAGAGGCCGAGCAGTACTTC,CASSWGLAEEAEQYF
-,-,TRBJ2-2,TRBV20-1,TGCAGTGCTAGAGAGGGCAGTTACACCGGGGAGCTGTTTTTT,CSAREGSYTGELFF
-,-,TRBJ1-5,TRBV10-3,TGTGCCATCAGTCCCGGGAGTTATCAGCCCCAGCATTTT,CAISPGSYQPQHF
many,-,TRBJ2-2,TRBV7-2,TGTGCCAGCAGCTTACAGTTAGGGGCGCGGACCGGGGAGCTGTTTTTT,CASSLQLGARTGELFF
few,-,TRBJ2-7,TRBV18,TGTGCCAGCTCACCAGGTGTACTAGTTCTAAACTACGAGCAGTACTTC,CASSPGVLVLNYEQYF
many,TRBD1,TRBJ1-2,TRBV28,TGTGCCAGCAGTCCCCGGGACAGGGGCTACACCTTC,CASSPRDRGYTF
many,-,TRBJ2-1,TRBV3-1,TGTGCCAGCAGCCCAAGCAATAGGTATGAGCAGTTCTTC,CASSPSNRYEQFF
many,-,TRBJ1-2,TRBV2,TGTGCCAGCGAGGTGTGGGGGAATCATGGCTACACCTTC,CASEVWGNHGYTF
many,-,TRBJ2-2,TRBV30,TGTGCCTGTGACCCGTCCAGCTGGGAGCTGTTTTTT,CACDPSSWELFF
-,-,TRBJ2-1,TRBV9,TGTGCCAGCAGCGTAGGGGTTTGGGGCCAGCAGTTCTTC,CASSVGVWGQQFF
many,TRBD1,TRBJ1-1,TRBV12-3/TRBV12-4,TGTGCCAGCAGTTTGGGGGACAGTGAAGCTTTCTTT,CASSLGDSEAFF
-,-,TRBJ2-3,TRBV19,TGTGCCAGTAGTAAGACGGGTGAGGGTACGCAGTATTTT,CASSKTGEGTQYF
few,-,TRBJ2-1,TRBV7-2,TGTGCCAGCAGCTTAGCCGGCGGAGCAGTCTACAATGAGCAGTTCTTC,CASSLAGGAVYNEQFF
-,-,TRBJ1-1,TRBV15,TGTGCCACCAGCAGAGATTTGAGGGAGTTAGCTGAAGCTTTCTTT,CATSRDLRELAEAFF
many,TRBD1,TRBJ1-2,TRBV5-1,TGCGCCAGCAGCGAGGGACAGGGGAACTATGGCTACACCTTC,CASSEGQGNYGYTF
many,TRBD1,TRBJ2-1,TRBV5-1,TGCGCCAGCAGCTTCCGGGACAGGACCTACAATGAGCAGTTCTTC,CASSFRDRTYNEQFF
-,TRBD2,TRBJ2-1,TRBV12-3/TRBV12-4,TGTGCCAGCAGTTTCTGGACTAGCGGGAGCTACAATGAGCAGTTCTTC,CASSFWTSGSYNEQFF
many,TRBD2,TRBJ2-3,TRBV11-2,TGTGCCAGCAGCCCCCGAGGGGGGACTAGCTCCCCAGATACGCAGTATTTT,CASSPRGGTSSPDTQYF
few,TRBD1,TRBJ2-2,TRBV5-6,TGTGCCAGCAGCTCCTCAGACAGGGGCGAGACCGGGGAGCTGTTTTTT,CASSSSDRGETGELFF
few,-,TRBJ1-2,TRBV12-5,TGTGCTAGTGGTTTGGTCATAACGGGGGGACACCCAAACTATGGCTACACCTTC,CASGLVITGGHPNYGYTF
-,-,TRBJ1-5,TRBV15,TGTGCCACCAGCAGAGATCTCGGGGGGAATAGCAATCAGCCCCAGCATTTT,CATSRDLGGNSNQPQHF
-,-,TRBJ2-3,TRBV7-9,TGTGCCAGCAGCTTTTCCGAGACCAATACGCAGTATTTT,CASSFSETNTQYF
-,-,TRBJ2-5,TRBV20-1,TGCAGTGCTGCTAGGGGGGGATCTCGAGAGACCCAGTACTTC,CSAARGGSRETQYF
many,TRBD1,TRBJ1-5,TRBV30,TGTGCCTGGACCGGACAGGGCAATCAGCCCCAGCATTTT,CAWTGQGNQPQHF
few,-,TRBJ1-4,TRBV12-3/TRBV12-4,TGTGCCAGCAGTTTGGTGGGGACTAATGAAGAACTGTTTTTT,CASSLVGTNEELFF
many,TRBD2,TRBJ2-4,TRBV7-8,TGTGCCAGCAGCCCGGGACTAGTGTCTTTTGACATTCAGTACTTC,CASSPGLVSFDIQYF
few,TRBD1,TRBJ2-7,TRBV5-1,TGCGCCAGCAGCTGGACAGGTCCGTCCGCCGAGCAGTACTTC,CASSWTGPSAEQYF
many,-,TRBJ2-5,TRBV3-1,TGTGCCAGCAGCCAGGACATTCAAGAGACCCAGTACTTC,CASSQDIQETQYF
many,TRBD1,TRBJ2-3,TRBV15,TGTGCCACCAGCTCCAGGAGTGTGGGACAGGGAACAGATACGCAGTATTTT,CATSSRSVGQGTDTQYF
many,-,TRBJ2-7,TRBV28,TGTGCCAGCAGTTCGGCCCTCAGGCGGCTTGCCTACGAGCAGTACTTC,CASSSALRRLAYEQYF
few,-,TRBJ2-5,TRBV4-1,TGCGCCAGCACCCCTGCTGGCGGAGGAGGGGAGACCCAGTACTTC,CASTPAGGGGETQYF